The 27 T cell receptor beta chains below come from one sample, sequenced in a study of blood T cells in healthy people across ages. A sample-barcoded 5' primer and a J-beta primer mix were used in a second PCR of roughly 7 to 11 cycles. TCRdb reanalysed the 5' RACE reads using MiXCR and keeps one entry per CDR3 protein. Among fewer than 950,000 distinct CDR3 sequences listed, approximately 35% were seen once. The sample comprised blood. Receptors were obtained from a man younger than 35 in good health.

J is TRBJ1-1 and V is TRBV28; no definite D call. Germline CDR1 reads MDHEN; CDR2 reads SYDVKM. Trimming pared 6 bases from V and 1 base from J, leaving 12 bases between. There are 14 residues in the CDR3. The CDR3 is CASSLGRWNTEAFF. The CDR3 DNA sequence: TGTGCCAGCAGCCTCGGACGGTGGAACACTGAAGCTTTCTTT.

The gene calls are TRBV12-3 or TRBV12-4 and TRBJ1-1; D is perhaps TRBD1 (5 bases). The length of the CDR3 is 12 residues. Trimming removed 6 bases at V and 6 bases at J, with 11 bases between. CDR3 DNA sequence: TGTGCCAGCAGGCCAGGGAGGGCTGAAGCTTTCTTT. This sequence encodes CASRPGRAEAFF.

This rearrangement joins TRBV3-1 to TRBJ1-4; D ambiguous. This CDR3 has 17 residues. V lost 0 bases to trimming and J lost 6 bases, with 17 bases between them. The germline V gene has CDR1 LGHDT and CDR2 YNNKEL (reference sequence). The CDR3 nucleotides are TGTGCCAGCAGCCAAGATTTTCGGTCCGGAGCGGATGAAAAACTGTTTTTT. Encoded protein: CASSQDFRSGADEKLFF.

In the case of this clonotype: A much larger clonotype is one base distant, so this may be a read error. This chain links TRBV6-5 with TRBJ2-7; D may match TRBD1 or TRBD2 (6 bases each). The germline V gene encodes CDR1 MNHEY and CDR2 SVGAGI. This CDR3 is built from 14 residues. The CDR3 nucleotides read TGTGTCAGCAGCTTGGGGGGCGGGCAGTGGTCCCAGTACTTC. Residues: CVSSLGGGQWSQYF.

The V call is TRBV25-1, the J call TRBJ1-4, with 7 bases that match TRBD1. The CDR3 sequence is 13 residues long. Losses at the gene ends were 7 bases for V and 8 bases for J; bases not matched to a gene: 7. Germline V lookup: CDR1 MGHDK, CDR2 SYGVNS. The CDR3 region has the DNA TGTGCCAGCACCAAGGGGGCAGGGGAAAAACTGTTTTTT. This gives the protein CASTKGAGEKLFF.

This clonotype was recorded a few times. The CDR3: CASSYPTGAYNEQFF. The CDR3 nucleotides are TGCGCCAGCAGCTACCCGACAGGGGCCTACAATGAGCAGTTCTTC. This chain links TRBV5-1 with TRBJ2-1, with 8 bases aligning to TRBD1. With 3 bases clipped from V and 2 bases from J, the junction kept 4 bases outside the gene matches. This CDR3 has 15 residues. CDR1 and CDR2 from the germline V gene are SGHRS and YFSETQ.

The chain is built from TRBV5-5 and TRBJ2-5; D might be TRBD1 (5 bases). The V end was cut by 3 bases, the J end by 1 base, with 13 bases between. The CDR3 runs to 15 residues. Germline assignment: CDR1 SGHKS and CDR2 YYEKEE (reference sequence). The CDR3 coding sequence is TGTGCCAGCAGCTCCCTTGGCAGGGCCCAAGAGACCCAGTACTTC. Protein: CASSSLGRAQETQYF.

This chain links TRBV12-3 or TRBV12-4 with TRBJ2-7, with D unresolved. Trimming pared 3 bases from V and 5 bases from J, leaving 5 bases between. The CDR3 runs to 11 residues. The CDR3 DNA reads TGTGCCAGCAGTTTGGTCCACGAGCAGTACTTC. It is translated as CASSLVHEQYF.

As concerns this clonotype: It may be a read error: a sequence one base away is much more abundant. This chain uses TRBV7-9 with TRBJ2-1; D ambiguous. This CDR3 region has 15 residues. Germline lookup yields CDR1 SEHNR and CDR2 FQNEAQ (reference sequence). Trimming left V 2 bases short and J 10 bases short, with 18 bases between. CDR3 DNA sequence: TGTGCCAGCAGCTTATTCGCAGGACCCTCCTACGAGCAGTTCTTC. Translation gives CASSLFAGPSYEQFF.

V usage is TRBV20-1 and J usage is TRBJ1-1; D uncertain. Germline V gene data show CDR1 as DFQATT and CDR2 as SNEGSKA (reference sequence). Trimming took off 3 bases at V and 2 bases at J, with 13 bases between the two ends. CDR3 length equals 14 residues. CDR3 amino acids: CSARGSYSNTEAFF. The CDR3 DNA follows: TGCAGTGCTAGGGGGTCGTATAGCAACACTGAAGCTTTCTTT.

The chain uses TRBV7-2 and TRBJ2-7; 9 nucleotides match TRBD2. The germline CDR1 and CDR2 sequences are SGHTA and FQGNSA. This CDR3 is 19 amino acids long. J gave up 0 bases and V 5 bases, and 17 bases lay outside the gene matches. For the CDR3, the DNA is TGTGCCAGCAGCCATGACCGTTGGGATAGCGGGAGAACCTCCTACGAGCAGTACTTC. It specifies CASSHDRWDSGRTSYEQYF.

The V call is TRBV11-2, the J call TRBJ2-5; D possibly corresponds to TRBD1 (6 bases). Germline V CDR1 and CDR2: SGHAT, FQNNGV. The germline V and J ends were trimmed by 2 bases and 2 bases, with 15 bases remaining between them. The CDR3 loop spans 16 amino acids. The CDR3 DNA follows: TGTGCCAGCAGCTTAAGAACAGGGAGCAGACAAGAGACCCAGTACTTC. It translates to CASSLRTGSRQETQYF.

V is TRBV5-6 and J is TRBJ2-3; D could derive from TRBD1 or TRBD2 (5 bases each). The germline V gene encodes CDR1 SGHDT and CDR2 YYEEEE. CDR3 size: 14 residues. Deletions cut 1 base from V and 5 bases from J, with 11 bases between. The CDR3 sequence is CASSLQGEGDTQYF. In DNA form, the CDR3 reads TGTGCCAGCAGCTTGCAGGGTGAGGGAGATACGCAGTATTTT.

This clonotype was seen a handful of times. The chain has TRBV12-3 or TRBV12-4 and TRBJ1-2; TRBD1 matches at 9 bases. Losses at the gene ends were 8 bases for V and 3 bases for J; bases not matched to a gene: 13. The CDR3 is made up of 16 amino acids. In nucleotides, the CDR3 is TGTGCCAGCCGAGGAACGGGACAGGGAATGTACTATGGCTACACCTTC. Protein product: CASRGTGQGMYYGYTF.

This clonotype was recorded at least ten times. This chain joins TRBV20-1 and TRBJ2-7; no reliable D call. The CDR3 runs 13 residues. Trimming cost V 6 bases and J 0 bases, with 12 bases left between them. CDR1 is DFQATT, CDR2 SNEGSKA, per germline (reference sequence). The CDR3, as DNA: TGCAGTGCCATACACACCAGCTCCTACGAGCAGTACTTC. This gives the protein CSAIHTSSYEQYF.

This clonotype was seen a handful of times. The chain couples TRBV19 to TRBJ2-4; D not certain. The CDR3 contains 15 residues. Trimming cost V 1 base and J 8 bases, with 15 bases left between them. Germline CDR1 is LNHDA and CDR2 is SQIVND (reference sequence). This CDR3 is CASSIGVGNMDIQYF. Written as DNA, the CDR3 is TGTGCCAGTAGTATAGGAGTGGGAAATATGGACATTCAGTACTTC.

This clonotype was detected only a few times. This chain joins TRBV13 and TRBJ1-5; D call uncertain. V lost 6 bases to trimming and J lost 1 base, with 10 bases between them. Germline V gene lookup returns CDR1 PRHDT and CDR2 FYEKMQ (reference sequence). The CDR3 loop spans 14 amino acids. This CDR3 reads CASSTGPSNQPQHF. The CDR3 bases are TGTGCCAGCAGTACGGGTCCGAGCAATCAGCCCCAGCATTTT.

Only a few counts were recorded for this clonotype. The chain recombines TRBV4-3 with TRBJ2-1, with D perhaps matching TRBD2 (7 bases). CDR1 and CDR2 from the germline V gene are LGHNA and YSLEER. Between the trimmed V and J ends, which lost 0 bases and 8 bases, there was a span of 11 bases. This CDR3 has 14 residues. CDR3: CASSQDRGGDEQFF. Written as DNA, the CDR3 is TGCGCCAGCAGCCAAGATAGGGGGGGGGATGAGCAGTTCTTC.

This clonotype appeared a few times. The V gene is TRBV6-2 or TRBV6-3, the J gene TRBJ2-1, with TRBD1 matching over 9 bases. This CDR3 has 16 amino acids. V was pared by 5 bases and J by 4 bases, with 9 bases of the junction left unmatched. Germline V gene lookup returns CDR1 MNHEY and CDR2 SVGEGT. As DNA, the CDR3 is TGTGCCAGCAGTCCCCAGGACAGGGGATTTTACAATGAGCAGTTCTTC. The encoded protein is CASSPQDRGFYNEQFF.

This clonotype was detected once. V is TRBV7-2 and J is TRBJ1-2, with D perhaps TRBD1 (6 bases). This CDR3 comprises 14 residues. The germline gives CDR1 SGHTA, CDR2 FQGNSA. Trimming left V 5 bases short and J 0 bases short, with 10 bases between. CDR3 sequence reads: CASSADRTNYGYTF. The CDR3 DNA reads as TGTGCCAGCAGCGCGGACAGAACTAACTATGGCTACACCTTC.

CDR3 in DNA: TGTGCCAGCAGCCCGAGACGGACCAACGGGGAGCTGTTTTTT. Amino acids: CASSPRRTNGELFF. The chain joins TRBV7-8 to TRBJ2-2; D call uncertain. Germline V gives CDR1 SGHVS, CDR2 FQNEAQ. The CDR3 is made up of 14 amino acids. The V end lost 5 bases, the J end lost 7 bases, and 14 bases lay between the germline ends.

A few counts support this clonotype. The V call is TRBV10-3, the J call TRBJ2-5; 7 bases are shared with TRBD1. This CDR3 is 11 amino acids long. Germline values: CDR1 ENHRY, CDR2 SYGVKD. V was pared by 6 bases and J by 5 bases, with 0 bases of the junction left unmatched. The CDR3 protein is CAISRGETQYF. CDR3 coding DNA: TGTGCCATCAGCAGGGGGGAGACCCAGTACTTC.

The chain uses TRBV2 and TRBJ2-3; D is perhaps TRBD1 (6 bases). Trimming took 7 bases from V and 5 from J, leaving 13 bases between them. CDR3 length equals 13 residues. Germline V gene sequence: CDR1 SNHLY, CDR2 FYNNEI. Here the CDR3 reads CASTGDNEDTQYF. As DNA, the CDR3 is TGTGCCAGCACAGGGGACAATGAAGATACGCAGTATTTT.

This clonotype has only a few counts. V gene TRBV10-3 combines with J gene TRBJ1-6, with a possible D match to TRBD1 (6 bases). The CDR3 runs 15 residues. Trimming cost V 7 bases and J 9 bases, with 19 bases left between them. Per the germline V gene, CDR1 is ENHRY and CDR2 is SYGVKD. The CDR3 is CAITTTDRQFSPLHF. The CDR3 nucleotides are TGTGCCATCACAACGACTGACAGGCAGTTTTCACCCCTCCACTTT.

The chain has TRBV20-1 and TRBJ2-3, with 8 bases that match TRBD1. The germline CDR1 and CDR2 sequences are DFQATT and SNEGSKA (reference sequence). The CDR3 has 15 residues. J gave up 5 bases and V 5 bases, and 12 bases lay outside the gene matches. CDR3 in DNA: TGCAGTGCTGGGAAGGTACAGGGGGTAGGAGATACGCAGTATTTT. Translating gives CSAGKVQGVGDTQYF.

This rearrangement joins TRBV12-3 or TRBV12-4 to TRBJ2-5, with D unresolved. V lost 3 bases to trimming and J lost 4 bases, with 18 bases between them. This CDR3 spans 16 amino acids. CDR3 in amino acids: CASSLYGHPTGETQYF. The DNA of the CDR3 is TGTGCCAGCAGTTTGTATGGTCATCCAACCGGAGAGACCCAGTACTTC.

The chain couples TRBV20-1 to TRBJ2-1; 7 nucleotides agree with TRBD1. Trimming at V came to 3 bases and at J to 4 bases, leaving 12 bases not matched to a gene. This CDR3 contains 16 residues. CDR1 and CDR2 from the germline V gene are DFQATT and SNEGSKA (reference sequence). For the CDR3, the DNA is TGCAGTGCTAGGCGCCGGGACAGCACTTTTTACAATGAGCAGTTCTTC. This gives the protein CSARRRDSTFYNEQFF.